The 21 T cell receptor beta chains presented below share a single source sample, sequenced in a study of blood T cell repertoires in COVID-19. Clones were sequenced by immunoSEQ multiplex PCR, and TCRdb holds only the in-frame ones, with some missing. The sample contains 150,000 to 200,000 clones, 75% to 80% of which appear only once. Sequenced material: peripheral blood. These receptors all stem from a woman in her fifties or sixties with active or convalescent COVID-19.

This clone was counted once. This rearrangement joins TRBV6-1 to TRBJ1-5, with D unresolved. The CDR3 totals 15 residues. V shed 1 base and J shed 5 bases, with 12 bases lying between them. Per germline, CDR1 MNHNS and CDR2 SASEGT. In DNA form, the CDR3 reads TGTGCCAGCAGTGAAGACCCATGGAGGGATCAGCCCCAGCATTTT. Translated, it gives CASSEDPWRDQPQHF.

V usage is TRBV7-2 and J usage is TRBJ2-1; 9 positions agree with TRBD2. V was clipped by 2 bases and J by 3 bases; unmatched bases: 11. The CDR3 covers 18 residues. Germline-derived CDR1 and CDR2 are SGHTA and FQGNSA. The CDR3 DNA is TGTGCCAGCAGCTTACGGCTAGCGGGATTTATTTACTACAATGAGCAGTTCTTC. Translating it yields CASSLRLAGFIYYNEQFF.

This clone showed up just a few times. CDR3 sequence reads: CATSKGLAGPSQQYF. The CDR3 coding sequence is TGTGCCACCAGCAAGGGACTAGCGGGGCCGTCCCAGCAGTACTTC. This chain connects TRBV15 to TRBJ2-7, with TRBD2 matching 13 bases. CDR1 is LNHNV, CDR2 YYDKDF, per germline (reference sequence). The CDR3 covers 15 residues. Losses at the gene ends were 4 bases for V and 8 bases for J; bases not matched to a gene: 8.

This clone was seen a few times. The rearrangement uses TRBV5-1 and TRBJ1-4; D is possibly TRBD1 (6 bases). Germline V gene data show CDR1 as SGHRS and CDR2 as YFSETQ. V was cut by 1 base and J by 6 bases, with 13 bases left in between. The CDR3 runs 15 residues. For the CDR3, the DNA is TGCGCCAGCAGCTTGAGGACAGCTCGCGATGAAAAACTGTTTTTT. Its protein is CASSLRTARDEKLFF.

The CDR3 loop reads CASSTRTSGGASDTQYF. In nucleotides, the CDR3 is TGTGCCAGCAGCACCCGGACTAGCGGGGGGGCAAGTGATACGCAGTATTTT. The chain combines TRBV7-8 with TRBJ2-3, with 15 nucleotides matching TRBD2. Per germline, CDR1 SGHVS and CDR2 FQNEAQ. The CDR3 loop spans 17 amino acids. The J segment lost 6 bases and the V segment lost 5 bases, leaving 9 bases of the junction unmatched.

The chain links TRBV18 to TRBJ2-7, with TRBD1 matching over 11 bases. Losses at the gene ends were 3 bases for V and 2 bases for J; bases not matched to a gene: 6. CDR3 size: 16 residues. Germline CDR1 and CDR2: KGHSH and LQKENI. CDR3 coding DNA: TGTGCCAGCTCACCTACTCCGGGACAGGGGGCCTACGAGCAGTACTTC. Amino acid sequence: CASSPTPGQGAYEQYF.

On this clone itself: Other DNA sequences from this sample encode an identical CDR3 as well. This chain uses TRBV21-1 with TRBJ2-1; TRBD1 is the table's D call and was not checked against the DNA. TRBV21-1 is deemed a pseudogene. The CDR3 runs 17 residues. The CDR3, as DNA: TGTGCCAGCAGCAAACGGGTCCGGGACAGGGCTTACAATGAGCAGTTCTTC. Translation gives CASSKRVRDRAYNEQFF.

The chain joins TRBV5-5 to TRBJ2-3; 12 bases match TRBD2. The V segment lost 5 bases and the J segment 0 bases; nucleotides outside the gene matches: 13. Germline assignment: CDR1 SGHKS and CDR2 YYEKEE (reference sequence). This CDR3 contains 19 residues. The CDR3 coding sequence is TGTGCCAGCAGACAAAGACTAGCGGGGGCCGTAACTAGCACAGATACGCAGTATTTT. The encoded protein is CASRQRLAGAVTSTDTQYF.

The chain is built from TRBV7-3 and TRBJ2-3; 10 bases align to TRBD2. Germline V lookup: CDR1 SGHTA, CDR2 FQGTGA. The CDR3 extends over 18 amino acids. With 5 bases clipped from V and 1 base from J, the junction kept 12 bases outside the gene matches. CDR3 sequence (DNA): TGTGCCAGCAGCAAAATAGCGGGAGGCCCTAGTGGCACAGATACGCAGTATTTT. It encodes CASSKIAGGPSGTDTQYF.

The chain uses TRBV5-8 and TRBJ1-1; D is uncertain. Between the trimmed V and J ends, which lost 2 bases and 4 bases, there was a span of 15 bases. There are 15 residues in the CDR3. The germline V gene encodes CDR1 SGHTS and CDR2 YDEGEE. The CDR3, as DNA: TGTGCCAGCAGCTTAGTGGCCGTGAGGAGCACTGAAGCTTTCTTT. It specifies CASSLVAVRSTEAFF.

This chain joins TRBV30 and TRBJ1-1, with a weak D call TRBD1 (6 bases). V lost 5 bases and J 4 bases, leaving 17 bases between the germline ends. Germline V gene data show CDR1 as GTSNPN and CDR2 as SVGIG (reference sequence). The CDR3 loop spans 14 amino acids. The CDR3 region is CAWGTGKIGTEAFF. The CDR3 coding sequence is TGTGCCTGGGGAACAGGGAAAATAGGCACTGAAGCTTTCTTT.

The chain uses TRBV5-4 and TRBJ1-1; no firm D call. V was clipped by 1 base and J by 1 base, with 8 bases between them. CDR3 length: 14 residues. Germline lookup yields CDR1 SGHNT and CDR2 YYREEE (reference sequence). CDR3 residues: CASSLSAGNTEAFF. In nucleotides, the CDR3 is TGTGCCAGCAGCTTGAGTGCAGGGAACACTGAAGCTTTCTTT.

This clone was observed once. The rearrangement joins TRBV27 to TRBJ1-3; D perhaps matches TRBD1 (5 bases). The CDR3 has 15 amino acids. The ends were cut back, 4 bases at V and 0 bases at J, with 10 bases in the middle. The V gene's germline CDR1 is MNHEY and CDR2 SMNVEV (reference sequence). Here the CDR3 DNA reads TGTGCCAGCAGTTCACAGGCAATCTCTGGAAACACCATATATTTT. This sequence encodes CASSSQAISGNTIYF.

This clone was observed a few times. The chain recombines TRBV6-5 with TRBJ1-1; D is possibly TRBD1 (6 bases). The CDR3 loop spans 14 amino acids. The germline V gene has CDR1 MNHEY and CDR2 SVGAGI. V dropped 2 bases and J dropped 0 bases, with 7 bases sitting between them. The CDR3 reads CASSYGGMNTEAFF. CDR3 coding DNA: TGTGCCAGCAGTTACGGGGGCATGAACACTGAAGCTTTCTTT.

The genes are TRBV11-1 and TRBJ2-3; TRBD1 is a possible D gene (5 bases). Trimming pared 3 bases from V and 5 bases from J, leaving 12 bases between. Germline V gene lookup returns CDR1 SGHAT and CDR2 FQDESV (reference sequence). The CDR3 consists of 14 residues. The CDR3 region has the DNA TGTGCCAGCAGCTTCCGCCAGGGAATAGATACGCAGTATTTT. This translates into CASSFRQGIDTQYF.

The chain combines TRBV29-1 with TRBJ2-1; TRBD2 matches 10 bases. Germline trimming cut 4 bases from V and 8 bases from J; bases unmatched to any gene: 5. This CDR3 contains 13 residues. Looked up from germline, CDR1 is SQVTM and CDR2 is ANQGSEA. As DNA, the CDR3 is TGCAGCGTTGCTAGCGGGAGTCGGGATGAGCAGTTCTTC. Translating gives CSVASGSRDEQFF.

The J gene is TRBJ2-4, the V gene TRBV4-2, with 9 nucleotides matching TRBD2. V gave up 1 base and J gave up 5 bases; unmatched junction bases: 9. From germline, CDR1 is LGHNA and CDR2 YNFKEQ. The length of the CDR3 is 17 residues. The CDR3 coding sequence is TGTGCCAGCAGCCAAGGGTCCGGCGGGGGGGCGGAAAACATTCAGTACTTC. Encoded protein: CASSQGSGGGAENIQYF.

This clone has just one count. The chain recombines TRBV9 with TRBJ2-1, with 15 bases identical to TRBD2. With V trimmed by 4 bases and J by 7 bases, 3 bases remained unmatched. This CDR3 has 15 residues. Germline CDR1 reads SGDLS; CDR2 reads YYNGEE. The CDR3 DNA reads TGTGCCAGCAGCCCGGGACTAGCGGGAGGTAATGAGCAGTTCTTC. Amino acids: CASSPGLAGGNEQFF.

The rearrangement joins TRBV9 to TRBJ2-7, with TRBD1 matching 11 bases. Trimming took 4 bases from V and 3 from J; bases not matched to a gene: 12. CDR1 is SGDLS and CDR2 is YYNGEE in the germline V gene. The CDR3 consists of 17 residues. The CDR3 DNA reads as TGTGCCAGCAGCCCTGGGACAGGGGGGCCGATACGCTACGAGCAGTACTTC. Protein: CASSPGTGGPIRYEQYF.

The rearrangement links TRBV29-1 to TRBJ1-1, with D possibly matching TRBD1 (6 bases). CDR1 SQVTM and CDR2 ANQGSEA come from the germline V gene. Between the trimmed V and J ends, which lost 6 bases and 2 bases, there was a span of 13 bases. The CDR3 extends over 13 amino acids. CDR3 sequence reads: CSVTARGNTEAFF. The CDR3 DNA is TGCAGCGTAACGGCCAGGGGTAACACTGAAGCTTTCTTT.

The chain uses TRBV9 and TRBJ2-4; a weak D match, TRBD1 (6 bases). V shed 4 bases and J shed 7 bases, with 18 bases lying between them. Germline CDR1 reads SGDLS; CDR2 reads YYNGEE. This CDR3 contains 15 residues. In DNA, the CDR3 is TGTGCCAGCAGCATTATGCCTGATGGGGGCAACATTCAGTACTTC. Translating gives CASSIMPDGGNIQYF.